This T cell receptor beta chain was obtained from a study of T-cell reconstitution after alpha-beta-depleted transplantation in children. Whole-study results and caveats: The main origin of T-cell counts and diversity one year after transplant was newly produced T cells. Surviving recipient T cells and thymic progenitors underlay high day-60 TCRbeta diversity in some patients. Reportedly, only several hundred clones from non-depleted graft cells drove alpha-beta T-cell counts at about two months.

Trimming cost V 4 bases and J 7 bases, with 15 bases left between them. Germline V gene data show CDR1 as SGHRS and CDR2 as YFSETQ. This CDR3 region has 15 residues. This clonotype was seen more than once but under ten times. Its antigen is unknown. Unique molecular identifiers were built into the TCRbeta library. Each CDR3 protein gets one entry after TCRdb re-called the PCR reads with MiXCR. The table has around 190,000 distinct CDR3 sequences, approximately 6.9% seen once. V gene TRBV5-1 combines with J gene TRBJ1-6, with D maybe TRBD1 (6 bases). This sequence was found in a boy aged 2 to 9 with acute lymphoblastic leukemia, due to receive a stem cell transplant. The sample was PBMCs, taken before TCRalphabeta/CD19-depleted stem cell transplant. This CDR3 is CASSRTQGINSPLHF. Here the CDR3 DNA reads TGCGCCAGCAGCCGGACGCAGGGGATAAATTCACCCCTCCACTTT.